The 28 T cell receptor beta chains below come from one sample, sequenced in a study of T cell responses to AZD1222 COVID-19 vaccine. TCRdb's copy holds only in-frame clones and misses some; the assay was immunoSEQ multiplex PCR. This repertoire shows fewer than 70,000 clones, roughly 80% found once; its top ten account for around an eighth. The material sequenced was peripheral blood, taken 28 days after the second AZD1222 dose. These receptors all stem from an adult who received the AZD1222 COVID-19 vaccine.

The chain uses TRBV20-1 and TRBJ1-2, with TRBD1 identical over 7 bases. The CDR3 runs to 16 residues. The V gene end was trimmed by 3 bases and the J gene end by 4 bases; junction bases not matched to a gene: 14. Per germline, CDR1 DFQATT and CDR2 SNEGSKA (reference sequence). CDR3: CSASPARTGAVYGYTF. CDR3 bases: TGCAGTGCTAGTCCCGCGAGGACAGGAGCAGTCTATGGCTACACCTTC.

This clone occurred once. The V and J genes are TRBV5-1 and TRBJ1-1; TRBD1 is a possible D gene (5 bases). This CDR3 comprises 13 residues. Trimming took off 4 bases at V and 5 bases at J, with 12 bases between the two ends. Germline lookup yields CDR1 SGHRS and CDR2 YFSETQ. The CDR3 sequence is CASSGGLLTEAFF. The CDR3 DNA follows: TGCGCCAGCAGCGGGGGTTTATTGACTGAAGCTTTCTTT.

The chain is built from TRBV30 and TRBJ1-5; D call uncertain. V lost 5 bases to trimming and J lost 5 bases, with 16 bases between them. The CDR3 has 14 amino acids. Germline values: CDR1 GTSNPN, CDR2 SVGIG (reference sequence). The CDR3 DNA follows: TGTGCCTGGGGACCGGCCGTTAACTATCAGCCCCAGCATTTT. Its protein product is CAWGPAVNYQPQHF.

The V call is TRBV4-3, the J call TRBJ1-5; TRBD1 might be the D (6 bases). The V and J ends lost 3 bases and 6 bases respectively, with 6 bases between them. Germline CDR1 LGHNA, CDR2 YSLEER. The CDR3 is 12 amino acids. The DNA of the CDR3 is TGCGCCAGCAGCCAGGACAGTCAGCCCCAGCATTTT. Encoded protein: CASSQDSQPQHF.

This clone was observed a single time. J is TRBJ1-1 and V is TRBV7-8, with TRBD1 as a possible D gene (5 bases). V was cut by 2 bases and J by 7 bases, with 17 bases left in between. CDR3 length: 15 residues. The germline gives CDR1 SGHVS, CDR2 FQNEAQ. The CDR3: CASSLLVSPTVEAFF. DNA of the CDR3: TGTGCCAGCAGCTTACTAGTTTCGCCGACAGTTGAAGCTTTCTTT. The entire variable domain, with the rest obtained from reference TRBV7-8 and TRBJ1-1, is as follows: GAGVSQSPRYKVAKRGQDVALRCDPISGHVSLFWYQQALGQGPEFLTYFQNEAQLDKSGLPSDRFFAERPEGSVSTLKIQRTQQEDSAVYLCASSLLVSPTVEAFFGQGTRLTVV.

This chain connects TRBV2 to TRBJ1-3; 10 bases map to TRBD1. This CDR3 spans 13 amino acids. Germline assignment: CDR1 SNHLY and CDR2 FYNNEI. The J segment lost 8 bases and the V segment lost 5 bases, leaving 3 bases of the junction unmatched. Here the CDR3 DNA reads TGTGCCAGCAGTTTCGGACAGGGGGACACCATATATTTT. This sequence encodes CASSFGQGDTIYF. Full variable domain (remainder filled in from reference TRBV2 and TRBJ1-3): EPEVTQTPSHQVTQMGQEVILRCVPISNHLYFYWYRQILGQKVEFLVSFYNNEISEKSEIFDDQFSVERPDGSNFTLKIRSTKLEDSAMYFCASSFGQGDTIYFGEGSWLTVV.

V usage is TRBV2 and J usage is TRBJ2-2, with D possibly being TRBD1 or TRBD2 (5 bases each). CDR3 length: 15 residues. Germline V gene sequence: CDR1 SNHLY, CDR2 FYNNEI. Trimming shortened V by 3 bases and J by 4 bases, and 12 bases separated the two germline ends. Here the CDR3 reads CASSEGRAGTGELFF. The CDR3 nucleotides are TGTGCCAGCAGTGAGGGCAGGGCGGGCACCGGGGAGCTGTTTTTT.

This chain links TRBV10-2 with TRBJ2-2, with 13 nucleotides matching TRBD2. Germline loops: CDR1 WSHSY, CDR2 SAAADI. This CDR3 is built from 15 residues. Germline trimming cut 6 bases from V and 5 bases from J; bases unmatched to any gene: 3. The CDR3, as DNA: TGCGCCAGCAGGGGACTAGCGGGGATTACCGGGGAGCTGTTTTTT. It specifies CASRGLAGITGELFF.

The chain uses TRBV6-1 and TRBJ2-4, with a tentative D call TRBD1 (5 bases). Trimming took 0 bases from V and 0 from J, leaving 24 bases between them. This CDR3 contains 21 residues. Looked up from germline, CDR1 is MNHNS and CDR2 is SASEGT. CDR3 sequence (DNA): TGTGCCAGCAGTGAAGCGCCACGCTTGGGCGCCCAGGGTCTAGCCAAAAACATTCAGTACTTC. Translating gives CASSEAPRLGAQGLAKNIQYF.

This CDR3 is CASRRGGQSGELFF. As DNA, the CDR3 is TGTGCCAGCAGGCGGGGGGGCCAGTCCGGGGAGCTGTTTTTT. The chain carries TRBV28 and TRBJ2-2; TRBD2 aligns across 9 bases. CDR1 and CDR2 from the germline V gene are MDHEN and SYDVKM. The CDR3 covers 14 residues. Trimming cost V 6 bases and J 6 bases; bases outside gene matches: 5. Filled out from reference TRBV28 and TRBJ2-2, the complete variable domain reads DVKVTQSSRYLVKRTGEKVFLECVQDMDHENMFWYRQDPGLGLRLIYFSYDVKMKEKGDIPEGYSVSREKKERFSLILESASTNQTSMYLCASRRGGQSGELFFGEGSRLTVL.

The CDR3 bases are TGTGCCAGTAGAAAGGGACAGAGAAACACTGAAGCTTTCTTT. Its protein is CASRKGQRNTEAFF. This sequence joins TRBV19 and TRBJ1-1; 7 nucleotides match TRBD1. V shed 6 bases and J 2 bases; nucleotides not matched to a gene: 6. CDR3 length: 14 residues. Per germline, CDR1 LNHDA and CDR2 SQIVND (reference sequence).

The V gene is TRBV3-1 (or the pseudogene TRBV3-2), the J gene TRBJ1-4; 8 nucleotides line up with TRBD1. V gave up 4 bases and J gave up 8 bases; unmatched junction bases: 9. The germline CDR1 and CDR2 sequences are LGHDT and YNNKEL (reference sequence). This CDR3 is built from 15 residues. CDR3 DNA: TGTGCCAGCAGCCCGGGGACAGGCAAGGACGAAAAACTGTTTTTT. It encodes CASSPGTGKDEKLFF.

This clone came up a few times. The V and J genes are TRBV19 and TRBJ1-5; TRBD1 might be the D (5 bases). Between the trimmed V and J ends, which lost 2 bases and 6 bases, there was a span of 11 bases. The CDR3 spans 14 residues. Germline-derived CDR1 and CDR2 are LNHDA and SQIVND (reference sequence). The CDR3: CASSIRRDAQPQHF. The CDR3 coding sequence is TGTGCCAGTAGTATACGCAGGGATGCTCAGCCCCAGCATTTT.

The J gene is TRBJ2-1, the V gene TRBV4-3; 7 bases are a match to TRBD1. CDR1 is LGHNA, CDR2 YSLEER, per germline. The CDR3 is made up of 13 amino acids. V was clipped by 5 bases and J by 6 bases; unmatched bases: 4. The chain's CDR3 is CASSDRQGNEQFF. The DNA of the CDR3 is TGCGCCAGCAGCGACCGACAGGGCAATGAGCAGTTCTTC.

The CDR3 DNA follows: TGTGCCAGCAGCTTTTCTGGTTCAGCAGTTAGCAATCAGCCCCAGCATTTT. It specifies CASSFSGSAVSNQPQHF. This sequence joins TRBV5-8 and TRBJ1-5; the D is unclear. V was trimmed by 2 bases and J by 0 bases, leaving 15 bases between them. CDR1 is SGHTS, CDR2 YDEGEE, per germline. The CDR3 contains 17 residues.

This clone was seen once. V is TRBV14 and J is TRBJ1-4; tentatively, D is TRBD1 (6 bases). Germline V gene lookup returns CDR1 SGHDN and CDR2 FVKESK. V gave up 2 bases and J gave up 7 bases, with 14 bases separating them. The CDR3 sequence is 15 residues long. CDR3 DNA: TGTGCCAGCAGCCAAACCAGGGGTATGGGTGAAAAACTGTTTTTT. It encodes CASSQTRGMGEKLFF.

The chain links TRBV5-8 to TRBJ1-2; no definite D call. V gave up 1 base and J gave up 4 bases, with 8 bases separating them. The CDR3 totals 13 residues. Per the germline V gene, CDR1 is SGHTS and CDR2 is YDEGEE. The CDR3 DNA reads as TGTGCCAGCAGCTTGATGGTTCTCTATGGCTACACCTTC. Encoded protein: CASSLMVLYGYTF.

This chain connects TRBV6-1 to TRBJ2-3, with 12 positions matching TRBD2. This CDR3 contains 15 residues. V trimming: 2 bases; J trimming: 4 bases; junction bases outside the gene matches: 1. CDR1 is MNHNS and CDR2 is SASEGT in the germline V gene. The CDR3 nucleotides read TGTGCCAGCAGTGAACTAGCGGGGGGGCCAGATACGCAGTATTTT. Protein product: CASSELAGGPDTQYF.

This chain's CDR3 is CASSEGLASADTQYF. In DNA, the CDR3 is TGTGCCAGCTCAGAAGGACTAGCGAGCGCAGATACGCAGTATTTT. V gene TRBV18 combines with J gene TRBJ2-3; 9 nucleotides line up with TRBD2. This CDR3 contains 15 residues. Unmatched junction bases numbered 7, after V lost 5 bases and J lost 4 bases. Germline V gene data show CDR1 as KGHSH and CDR2 as LQKENI.

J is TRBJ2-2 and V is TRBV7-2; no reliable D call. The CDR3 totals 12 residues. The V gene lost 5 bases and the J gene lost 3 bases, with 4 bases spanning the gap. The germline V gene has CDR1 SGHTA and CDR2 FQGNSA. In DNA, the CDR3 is TGTGCCAGCAGCATATACACCGGGGAGCTGTTTTTT. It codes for CASSIYTGELFF.

This CDR3 reads CASSRLASGAGETQYF. CDR3 DNA: TGCGCCAGCAGCCGGTTGGCTAGTGGGGCGGGGGAGACCCAGTACTTC. The chain uses TRBV5-1 and TRBJ2-5; a weak D match, TRBD2 (6 bases). The ends were cut back, 4 bases at V and 5 bases at J, with 21 bases in the middle. The CDR3 contains 16 residues. Looked up from germline, CDR1 is SGHRS and CDR2 is YFSETQ.

The CDR3 region has the DNA TGCGCCAGCAGTAGAATCGGGTTAAGCGGGGGGTCCGAGAGAGAGCAGTTCTTC. Its protein product is CASSRIGLSGGSEREQFF. The chain links TRBV10-2 to TRBJ2-1; 9 positions match TRBD2. This CDR3 contains 18 residues. In germline, CDR1 is WSHSY, CDR2 SAAADI. The V and J ends lost 5 bases and 10 bases, in that order; junction bases with no gene match: 21.

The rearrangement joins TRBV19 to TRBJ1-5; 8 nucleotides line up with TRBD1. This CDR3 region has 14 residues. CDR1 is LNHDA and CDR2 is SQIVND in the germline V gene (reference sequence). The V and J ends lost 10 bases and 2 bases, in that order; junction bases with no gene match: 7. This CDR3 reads CATDSGQGNQPQHF. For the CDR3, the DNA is TGTGCCACCGACTCGGGACAGGGCAATCAGCCCCAGCATTTT.

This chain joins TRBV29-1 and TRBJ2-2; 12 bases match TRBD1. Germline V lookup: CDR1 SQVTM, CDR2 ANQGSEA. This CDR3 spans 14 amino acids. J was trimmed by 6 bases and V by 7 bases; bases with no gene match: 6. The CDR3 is CSAEGQGASGELFF. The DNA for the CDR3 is TGCAGCGCCGAGGGACAGGGGGCTTCCGGGGAGCTGTTTTTT.

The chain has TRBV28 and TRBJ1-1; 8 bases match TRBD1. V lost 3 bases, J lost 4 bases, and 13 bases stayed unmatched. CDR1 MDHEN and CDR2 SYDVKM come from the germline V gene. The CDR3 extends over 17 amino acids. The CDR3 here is CASSFEPGGRLGTEAFF. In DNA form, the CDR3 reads TGTGCCAGCAGTTTTGAGCCAGGGGGCAGATTAGGCACTGAAGCTTTCTTT.

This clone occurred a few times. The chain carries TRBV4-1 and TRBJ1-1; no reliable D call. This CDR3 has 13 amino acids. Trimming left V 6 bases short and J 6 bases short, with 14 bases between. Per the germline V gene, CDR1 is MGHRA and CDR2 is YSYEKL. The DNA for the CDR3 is TGCGCCAGCAGACAATCGGACTTCTCTGAAGCTTTCTTT. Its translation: CASRQSDFSEAFF.

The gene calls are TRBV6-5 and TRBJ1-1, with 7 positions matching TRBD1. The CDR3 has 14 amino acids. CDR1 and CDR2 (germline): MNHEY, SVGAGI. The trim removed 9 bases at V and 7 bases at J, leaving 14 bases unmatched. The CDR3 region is CASLKGAVIGEAFF. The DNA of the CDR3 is TGTGCCAGTCTAAAGGGGGCTGTAATAGGTGAAGCTTTCTTT.

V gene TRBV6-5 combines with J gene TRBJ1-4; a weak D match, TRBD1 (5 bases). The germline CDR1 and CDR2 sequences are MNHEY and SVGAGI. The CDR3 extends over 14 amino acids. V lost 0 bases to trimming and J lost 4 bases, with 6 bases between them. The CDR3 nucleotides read TGTGCCAGCAGTTACTCTCAGGGTAATGAAAAACTGTTTTTT. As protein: CASSYSQGNEKLFF.